The sequence of this T cell receptor (beta chain) was determined in a study of CD8+ T cells in alopecia areata. Whole-study results and caveats: Just one nonresponder means the tie between baseline CD8+ expansion and response stays uncertain. Scalp clonality, together with expanded CD8+ clones among the top 100, fell significantly with tofacitinib.

Regarding treatment: oral pan-JAK inhibitor, 5-10 mg twice daily. Patients with alopecia areata provided lesional scalp punch biopsies as well as peripheral blood. This clone has more than one count but fewer than ten. Its target is not known. The CDR3 runs to 16 residues. Germline CDR1 reads SGHDN; CDR2 reads FVKESK. V gave up 3 bases and J gave up 6 bases; unmatched junction bases: 10. After isolation, RNA underwent reverse transcription to generate cDNA as the sequencing template. The repertoire was sequenced with immunoSEQ multiplex PCR; TCRdb's copy has only in-frame clones and lacks some. The data contain a few hundred thousand clones, 60% of them singletons.

This clonotype was sampled from a human donor with alopecia areata. The V and J genes are TRBV14 and TRBJ2-2; 7 nucleotides match TRBD1. Sample: CD4+ T cells sorted from blood, taken around week 53, from a patient treated with tofacitinib. The CDR3 here is CASSHFLYRGPGELFF. The DNA of the CDR3 is TGTGCCAGCAGCCACTTCCTCTACAGGGGCCCCGGGGAGCTGTTTTTT.